This T cell receptor beta chain was profiled in a study of blood T cell repertoires in COVID-19. Data came from immunoSEQ multiplex PCR; TCRdb stores just in-frame clones and leaves some out. Of 220,000 or so clones detected, over 80% appear once; the ten largest clones hold about 6.6%. The CDR3 has 14 residues. Germline V lookup: CDR1 MNHEY, CDR2 SVGAGI. The V gene end was trimmed by 7 bases and the J gene end by 7 bases; junction bases not matched to a gene: 8. This sequence was found in a woman in her 40s who had recovered from COVID-19. Sequencing was performed on PBMCs or T cells enriched from blood (not recorded which). The J gene is TRBJ2-1, the V gene TRBV6-5, with 9 bases identical to TRBD2. The CDR3 DNA reads TGTGCCAGCAAGGCGGGAGGGGGTTGGAATGAGCAGTTCTTC. Its translation: CASKAGGGWNEQFF.